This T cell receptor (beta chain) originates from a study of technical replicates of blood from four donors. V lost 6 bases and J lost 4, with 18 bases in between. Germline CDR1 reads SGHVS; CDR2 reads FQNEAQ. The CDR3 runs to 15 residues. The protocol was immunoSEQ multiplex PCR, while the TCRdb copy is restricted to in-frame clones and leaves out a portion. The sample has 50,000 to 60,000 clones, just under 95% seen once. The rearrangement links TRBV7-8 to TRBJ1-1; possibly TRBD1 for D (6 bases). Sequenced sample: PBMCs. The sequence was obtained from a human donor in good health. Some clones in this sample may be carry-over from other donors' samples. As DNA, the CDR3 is TGTGCCAGCAGGGGACTACAGGGCTTTGCCACTGAAGCTTTCTTT. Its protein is CASRGLQGFATEAFF.